These T cell receptor beta chains were read from a single sample in a study of Graves' ophthalmopathy and Graves' hyperthyroidism. TCRdb independently ran MiXCR on the multiplex PCR reads; one entry per CDR3 protein. The profile shows roughly 1.1 million distinct CDR3 sequences, 35% to 45% of them singletons. Sequenced sample: peripheral blood or thyroid tissue (not recorded which). The source is an adult man with Graves' hyperthyroidism. Both conserved end residues are part of each CDR3. A D gene is named only where the DNA matches it firmly.

v_call,d_call,j_call,cdr3_aa
TRBV5-8,.,TRBJ1-2,CASSFYTEGSYGYTF
TRBV7-9,.,TRBJ2-7,CASSLNRVRGYEQYF
TRBV7-2,.,TRBJ1-2,CASSPDVGPGYTF
TRBV7-2,.,TRBJ1-1,CASSRGGENTEAFF
TRBV29-1,TRBD1,TRBJ2-7,CSVVGGTGRRSEQYF
TRBV20-1,TRBD1,TRBJ1-5,CSAVGTANQPQHF
TRBV20-1,TRBD1,TRBJ1-6,CSARKTGSNSPLHF
TRBV10-3,.,TRBJ1-5,CAISPARGNSNQPQHF
TRBV20-1,.,TRBJ1-2,CSALLPRGYTF
TRBV7-2,TRBD1,TRBJ2-6,CASSSGQGGNVLTF
TRBV7-3,.,TRBJ2-7,CASSQGQNTDEQYF
TRBV19,TRBD2,TRBJ2-2,CASSPGVAGGTGELFF
TRBV7-2,.,TRBJ1-1,CASSSAIRSVAFF
TRBV27,.,TRBJ1-5,CASGDNLDQPQHF
TRBV5-1,TRBD1,TRBJ1-6,CASSLDQGAKFNSPLHF
TRBV29-1,TRBD2,TRBJ2-7,CSVAGGASGAYEQYF
TRBV10-3,TRBD1,TRBJ1-1,CAISGTPGGGTEAFF
TRBV7-2,TRBD1,TRBJ2-7,CASTPFRSGTGRQYEQYF
TRBV29-1,.,TRBJ1-4,CSAYQGRGEKLFF
TRBV27,.,TRBJ1-2,CASSSPSAGIYGYTF
TRBV25-1,.,TRBJ1-1,CASSSRGIANTEAFF
TRBV19,.,TRBJ1-5,CASSRDINQPQHF
TRBV11-2,TRBD2,TRBJ2-1,CASSLSLGTSGYNEQFF
TRBV7-8,.,TRBJ1-2,CASSQEVNRAGFYGYTF
TRBV6-2/TRBV6-3,TRBD1,TRBJ1-6,CASRNAGGRNSPLHF